This T cell receptor (beta chain) came from a study of T cells in Graves' hyperthyroidism and ophthalmopathy. Study-wide results and caveats: Among thyroid clonotypes expanded above 0.001, most also appeared in blood. Model-based prediction identified ophthalmopathy a median around seven months prior to its onset.

There were TCR beta CDR3 regions amplified from RNA transcripts. An initial round of RT-PCR targeting the TCR CDR3 relied on the HTBI primer set. TCRdb reprocessed the multiplex PCR reads with MiXCR, giving one entry per CDR3 protein. The data hold 490,000 or so distinct CDR3 sequences, with 46% observed a single time. This CDR3 spans 15 amino acids. J was trimmed by 6 bases and V by 5 bases; bases with no gene match: 13. The germline V gene encodes CDR1 SGHVT and CDR2 SQSDAQ. Lactation, pregnancy, other autoimmune disease or uncontrolled infection led to exclusion of patients. Diagnoses used clinical symptoms, serum thyroxine and TRAb, thyroid ultrasound and orbital computed tomography. Concerning this clonotype: The antigen is not known.

This chain connects TRBV7-4 to TRBJ2-7; TRBD1 matches at 7 bases. Sequencing was done on a sample of peripheral blood or thyroid tissue (not recorded which). The clonotype originates from an adult woman with Graves' disease, either hyperthyroidism or ophthalmopathy (not recorded which). CDR3 amino acids: CASSHRDRTFFEQYF. DNA for the CDR3: TGTGCCAGCAGCCACCGGGACAGAACCTTCTTCGAGCAGTACTTC.